This T cell receptor beta chain was captured in a study of T cells after yellow fever vaccination. TCRdb redid the calling of the 5' RACE reads with MiXCR, one entry per CDR3 protein. This table holds 30,000 to 40,000 distinct CDR3 sequences, around 7% found once. There are 15 residues in the CDR3. With 5 bases clipped from V and 8 bases from J, the junction kept 11 bases outside the gene matches. The germline CDR1 and CDR2 sequences are SGHVS and FQNEAQ. The chain has TRBV7-8 and TRBJ1-4; 7 bases line up with TRBD1. The receptor was isolated from a man aged 18 to 29 who received the YFV17D yellow fever vaccine. The sequences come from PBMCs, either bulk or a sorted T-cell subset (CD4+, CD8+, memory, or dextramer-sorted; not recorded which), collected on the day of the first yellow fever vaccination. Here the CDR3 reads CASSERQGRDEKLFF. The CDR3 nucleotides are TGTGCCAGCAGCGAAAGACAGGGCAGAGACGAAAAACTGTTTTTT.